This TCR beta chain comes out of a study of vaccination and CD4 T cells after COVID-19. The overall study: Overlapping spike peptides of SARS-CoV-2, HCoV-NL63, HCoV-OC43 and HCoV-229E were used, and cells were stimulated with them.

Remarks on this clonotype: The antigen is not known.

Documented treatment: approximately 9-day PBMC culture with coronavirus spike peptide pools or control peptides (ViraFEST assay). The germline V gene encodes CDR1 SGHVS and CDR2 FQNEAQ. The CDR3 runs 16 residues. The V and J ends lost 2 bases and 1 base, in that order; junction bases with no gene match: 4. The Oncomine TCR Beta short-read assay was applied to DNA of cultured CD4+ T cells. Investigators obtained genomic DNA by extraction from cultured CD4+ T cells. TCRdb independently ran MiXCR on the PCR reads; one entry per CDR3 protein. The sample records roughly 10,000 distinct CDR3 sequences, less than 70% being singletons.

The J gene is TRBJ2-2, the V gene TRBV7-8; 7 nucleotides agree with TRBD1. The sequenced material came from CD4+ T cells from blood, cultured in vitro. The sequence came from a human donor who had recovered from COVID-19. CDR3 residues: CASSLSWTGNTGELFF. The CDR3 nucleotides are TGTGCCAGCAGCTTAAGTTGGACAGGGAACACCGGGGAGCTGTTTTTT. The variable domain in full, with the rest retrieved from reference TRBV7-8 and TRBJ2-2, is GAGVSQSPRYKVAKRGQDVALRCDPISGHVSLFWYQQALGQGPEFLTYFQNEAQLDKSGLPSDRFFAERPEGSVSTLKIQRTQQEDSAVYLCASSLSWTGNTGELFFGEGSRLTVL.